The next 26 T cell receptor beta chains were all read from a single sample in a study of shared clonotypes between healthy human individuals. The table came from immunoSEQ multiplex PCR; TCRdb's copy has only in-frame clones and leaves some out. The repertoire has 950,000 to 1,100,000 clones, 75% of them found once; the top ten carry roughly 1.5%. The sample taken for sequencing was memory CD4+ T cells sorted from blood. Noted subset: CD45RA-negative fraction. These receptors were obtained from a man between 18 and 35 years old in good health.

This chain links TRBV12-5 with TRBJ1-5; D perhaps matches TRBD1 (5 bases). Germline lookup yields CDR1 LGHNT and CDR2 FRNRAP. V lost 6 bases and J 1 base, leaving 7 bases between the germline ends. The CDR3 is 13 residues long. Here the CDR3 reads CASGRDSNQPQHF. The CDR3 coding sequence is TGTGCTAGTGGACGGGACAGCAATCAGCCCCAGCATTTT.

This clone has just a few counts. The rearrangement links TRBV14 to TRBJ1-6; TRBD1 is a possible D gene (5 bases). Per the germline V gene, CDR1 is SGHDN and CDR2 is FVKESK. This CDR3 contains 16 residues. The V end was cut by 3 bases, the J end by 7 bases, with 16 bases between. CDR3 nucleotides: TGTGCCAGCAGCCACCCGGGACTCCCCGTGAATTCACCCCTCCACTTT. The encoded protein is CASSHPGLPVNSPLHF. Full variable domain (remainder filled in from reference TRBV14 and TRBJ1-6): EAGVTQFPSHSVIEKGQTVTLRCDPISGHDNLYWYRRVMGKEIKFLLHFVKESKQDESGMPNNRFLAERTGGTYSTLKVQPAELEDSGVYFCASSHPGLPVNSPLHFGNGTRLTVT.

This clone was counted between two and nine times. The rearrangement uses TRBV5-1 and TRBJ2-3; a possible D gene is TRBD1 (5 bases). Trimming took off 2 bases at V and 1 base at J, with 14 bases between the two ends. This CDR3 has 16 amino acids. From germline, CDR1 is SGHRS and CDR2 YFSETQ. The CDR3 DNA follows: TGCGCCAGCAGCTTTCAGGGTTGGGGTGGCACAGATACGCAGTATTTT. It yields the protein CASSFQGWGGTDTQYF.

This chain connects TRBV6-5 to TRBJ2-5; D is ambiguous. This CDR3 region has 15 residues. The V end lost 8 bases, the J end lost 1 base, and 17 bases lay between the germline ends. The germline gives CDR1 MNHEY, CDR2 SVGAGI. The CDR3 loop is CASARRPRLQETQYF. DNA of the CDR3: TGTGCCAGCGCCCGGCGACCGCGGCTCCAAGAGACCCAGTACTTC.

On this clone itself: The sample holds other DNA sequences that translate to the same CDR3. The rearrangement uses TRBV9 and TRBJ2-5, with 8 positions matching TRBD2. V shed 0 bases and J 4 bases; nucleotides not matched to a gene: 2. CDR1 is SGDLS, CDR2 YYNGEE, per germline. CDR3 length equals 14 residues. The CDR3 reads CASSVGGGRETQYF. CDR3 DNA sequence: TGTGCCAGCAGCGTAGGCGGGGGGCGAGAGACCCAGTACTTC.

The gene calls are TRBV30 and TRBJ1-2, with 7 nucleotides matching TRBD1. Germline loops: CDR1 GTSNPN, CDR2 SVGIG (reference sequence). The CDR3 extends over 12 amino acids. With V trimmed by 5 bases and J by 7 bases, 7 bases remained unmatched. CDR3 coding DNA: TGTGCCTGGGCGAGGGGGCTTCGTGGCTACACCTTC. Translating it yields CAWARGLRGYTF.

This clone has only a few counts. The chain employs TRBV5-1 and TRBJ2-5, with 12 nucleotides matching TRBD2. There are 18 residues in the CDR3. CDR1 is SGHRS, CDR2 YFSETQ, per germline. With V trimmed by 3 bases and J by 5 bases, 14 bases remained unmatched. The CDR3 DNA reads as TGCGCCAGCAGCTCAAGACTAGCGGGAGACACGGATGGGGAGACCCAGTACTTC. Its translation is CASSSRLAGDTDGETQYF. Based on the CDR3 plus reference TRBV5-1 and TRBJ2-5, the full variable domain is KAGVTQTPRYLIKTRGQQVTLSCSPISGHRSVSWYQQTPGQGLQFLFEYFSETQRNKGNFPGRFSGRQFSNSRSEMNVSTLELGDSALYLCASSSRLAGDTDGETQYFGPGTRLLVL.

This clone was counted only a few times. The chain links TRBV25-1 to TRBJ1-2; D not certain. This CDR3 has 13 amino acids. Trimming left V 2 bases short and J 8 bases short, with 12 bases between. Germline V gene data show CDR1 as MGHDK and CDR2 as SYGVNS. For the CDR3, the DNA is TGTGCCAGCAGTGAACGGTCTGGGCTAGGCTACACCTTC. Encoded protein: CASSERSGLGYTF.

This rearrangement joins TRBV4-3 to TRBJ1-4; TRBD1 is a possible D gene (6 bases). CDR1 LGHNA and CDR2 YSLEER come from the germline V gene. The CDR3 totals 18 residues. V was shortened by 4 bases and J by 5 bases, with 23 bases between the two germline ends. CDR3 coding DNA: TGCGCCAGCAGCCGGGAGGTGGCGGCGGGGCAGGGGAATGAAAAACTGTTTTTT. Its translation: CASSREVAAGQGNEKLFF.

The CDR3 loop is CASSLFRGSEQYF. For the CDR3, the DNA is TGTGCCAGCAGCTTGTTTAGGGGGAGCGAGCAGTACTTC. This chain uses TRBV5-6 with TRBJ2-7; weak D call: TRBD1 (6 bases). The ends were cut back, 1 base at V and 6 bases at J, with 11 bases in the middle. Germline V gene data show CDR1 as SGHDT and CDR2 as YYEEEE. This CDR3 is built from 13 residues.

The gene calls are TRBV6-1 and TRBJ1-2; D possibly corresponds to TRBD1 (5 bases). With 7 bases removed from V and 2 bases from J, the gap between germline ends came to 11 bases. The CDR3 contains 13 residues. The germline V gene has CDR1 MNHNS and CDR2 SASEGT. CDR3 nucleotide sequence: TGTGCCAGCATCCTTGACAGCAACTATGGCTACACCTTC. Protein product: CASILDSNYGYTF.

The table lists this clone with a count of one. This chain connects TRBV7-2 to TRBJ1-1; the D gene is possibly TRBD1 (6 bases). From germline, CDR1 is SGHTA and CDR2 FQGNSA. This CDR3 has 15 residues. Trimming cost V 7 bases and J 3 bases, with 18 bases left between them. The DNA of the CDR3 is TGTGCCAGCACCGATGGGGGGCGCAGGTACACTGAAGCTTTCTTT. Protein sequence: CASTDGGRRYTEAFF.

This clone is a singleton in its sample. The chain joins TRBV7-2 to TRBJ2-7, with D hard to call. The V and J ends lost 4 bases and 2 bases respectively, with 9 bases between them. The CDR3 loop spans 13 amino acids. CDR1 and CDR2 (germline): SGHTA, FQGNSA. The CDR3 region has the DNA TGTGCCAGCAGCTCCCAAGCTCCCTACGAGCAGTACTTC. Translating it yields CASSSQAPYEQYF. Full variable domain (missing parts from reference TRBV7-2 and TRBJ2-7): GAGVSQSPSNKVTEKGKDVELRCDPISGHTALYWYRQSLGQGLEFLIYFQGNSAPDKSGLPSDRFSAERTGGSVSTLTIQRTQQEDSAVYLCASSSQAPYEQYFGPGTRLTVT.

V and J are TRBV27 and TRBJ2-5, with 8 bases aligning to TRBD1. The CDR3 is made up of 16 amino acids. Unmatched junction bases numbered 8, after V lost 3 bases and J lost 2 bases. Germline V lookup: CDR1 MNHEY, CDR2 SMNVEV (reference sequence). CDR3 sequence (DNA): TGTGCCAGCAGTTTGGGGGGACAGGCGTCGCAAGAGACCCAGTACTTC. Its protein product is CASSLGGQASQETQYF.

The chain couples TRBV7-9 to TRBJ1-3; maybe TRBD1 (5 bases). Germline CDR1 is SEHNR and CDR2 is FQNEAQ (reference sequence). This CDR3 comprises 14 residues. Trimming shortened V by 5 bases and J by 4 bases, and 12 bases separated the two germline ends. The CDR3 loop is CASSRDQRGNTIYF. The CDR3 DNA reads TGTGCCAGCAGCCGGGACCAGCGCGGAAACACCATATATTTT.

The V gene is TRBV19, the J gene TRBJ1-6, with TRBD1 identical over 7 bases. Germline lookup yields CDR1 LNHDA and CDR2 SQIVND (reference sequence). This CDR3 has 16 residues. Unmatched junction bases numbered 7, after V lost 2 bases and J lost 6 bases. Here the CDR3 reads CASSILGTAANSPLHF. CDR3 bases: TGTGCCAGTAGTATATTGGGGACAGCGGCTAATTCACCCCTCCACTTT. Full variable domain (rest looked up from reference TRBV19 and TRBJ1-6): DGGITQSPKYLFRKEGQNVTLSCEQNLNHDAMYWYRQDPGQGLRLIYYSQIVNDFQKGDIAEGYSVSREKKESFPLTVTSAQKNPTAFYLCASSILGTAANSPLHFGNGTRLTVT.

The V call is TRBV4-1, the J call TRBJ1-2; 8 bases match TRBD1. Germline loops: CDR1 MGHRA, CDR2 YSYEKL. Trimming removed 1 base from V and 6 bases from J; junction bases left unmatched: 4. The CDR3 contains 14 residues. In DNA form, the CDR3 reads TGCGCCAGCAGCCAAGCGACAGGGGAGGATGGCTACACCTTC. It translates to CASSQATGEDGYTF.

CDR3 nucleotide sequence: TGTGCCAGTAGTCAAGAGTCTGGAAACACCATATATTTT. The encoded protein is CASSQESGNTIYF. This chain links TRBV19 with TRBJ1-3, with D uncertain. There are 13 residues in the CDR3. In germline, CDR1 is LNHDA, CDR2 SQIVND (reference sequence). Trimming left V 5 bases short and J 1 base short, with 6 bases between.

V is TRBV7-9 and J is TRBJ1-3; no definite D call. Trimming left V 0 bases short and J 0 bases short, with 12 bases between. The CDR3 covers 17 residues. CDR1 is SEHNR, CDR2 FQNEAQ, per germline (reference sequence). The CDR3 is CASSLALSGSSGNTIYF. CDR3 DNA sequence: TGTGCCAGCAGCTTAGCCCTGTCCGGGAGCTCTGGAAACACCATATATTTT.

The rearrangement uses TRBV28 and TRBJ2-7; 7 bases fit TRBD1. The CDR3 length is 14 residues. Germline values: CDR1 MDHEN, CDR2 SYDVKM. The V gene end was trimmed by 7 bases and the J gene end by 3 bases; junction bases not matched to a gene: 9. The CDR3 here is CASTTQGDNYEQYF. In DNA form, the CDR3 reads TGTGCCAGCACCACCCAGGGGGATAACTACGAGCAGTACTTC.

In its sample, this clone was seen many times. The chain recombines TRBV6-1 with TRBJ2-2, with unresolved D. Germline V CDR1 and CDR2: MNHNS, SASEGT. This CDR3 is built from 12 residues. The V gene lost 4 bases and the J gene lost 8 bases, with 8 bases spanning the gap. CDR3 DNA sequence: TGTGCCAGCAGTGCCTCCGGGGGGGAGCTGTTTTTT. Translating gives CASSASGGELFF.

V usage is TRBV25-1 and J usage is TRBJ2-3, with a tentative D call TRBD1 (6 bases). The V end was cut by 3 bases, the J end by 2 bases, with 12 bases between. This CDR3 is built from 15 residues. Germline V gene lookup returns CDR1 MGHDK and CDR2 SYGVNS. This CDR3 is CASSDSNRATDTQYF. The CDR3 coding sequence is TGTGCCAGCAGTGATTCCAACAGGGCCACAGATACGCAGTATTTT.

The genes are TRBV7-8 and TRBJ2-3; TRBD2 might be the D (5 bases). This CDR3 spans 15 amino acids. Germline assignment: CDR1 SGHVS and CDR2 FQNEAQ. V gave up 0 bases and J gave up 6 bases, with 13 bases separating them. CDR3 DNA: TGTGCCAGCAGCTTAGCGCGGACTCCTCCCGATACGCAGTATTTT. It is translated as CASSLARTPPDTQYF.

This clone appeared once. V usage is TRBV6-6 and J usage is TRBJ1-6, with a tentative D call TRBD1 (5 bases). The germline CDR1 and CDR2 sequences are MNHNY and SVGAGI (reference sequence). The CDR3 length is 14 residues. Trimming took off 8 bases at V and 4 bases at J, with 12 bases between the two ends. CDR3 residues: CASVGGNYNSPLHF. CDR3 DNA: TGTGCCAGCGTGGGGGGGAATTATAATTCACCCCTCCACTTT.

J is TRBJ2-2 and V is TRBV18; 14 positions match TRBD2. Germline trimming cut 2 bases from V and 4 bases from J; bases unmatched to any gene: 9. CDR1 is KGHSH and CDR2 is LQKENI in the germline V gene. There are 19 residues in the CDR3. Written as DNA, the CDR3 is TGTGCCAGCTCACCAGTGGCAGGGACTAGCGGGAGAAGCACCGGGGAGCTGTTTTTT. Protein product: CASSPVAGTSGRSTGELFF.

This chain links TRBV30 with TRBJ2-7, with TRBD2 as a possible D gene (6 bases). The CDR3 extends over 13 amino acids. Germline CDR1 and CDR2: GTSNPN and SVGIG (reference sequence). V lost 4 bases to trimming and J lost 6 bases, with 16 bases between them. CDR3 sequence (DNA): TGTGCCTGGACTTTAAGGAGGGACGGCGAGCAGTACTTC. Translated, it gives CAWTLRRDGEQYF. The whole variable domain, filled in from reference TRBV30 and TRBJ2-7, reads SQTIHQWPATLVQPVGSPLSLECTVEGTSNPNLYWYRQAAGRGLQLLFYSVGIGQISSEVPQNLSASRPQDRQFILSSKKLLLSDSGFYLCAWTLRRDGEQYFGPGTRLTVT.